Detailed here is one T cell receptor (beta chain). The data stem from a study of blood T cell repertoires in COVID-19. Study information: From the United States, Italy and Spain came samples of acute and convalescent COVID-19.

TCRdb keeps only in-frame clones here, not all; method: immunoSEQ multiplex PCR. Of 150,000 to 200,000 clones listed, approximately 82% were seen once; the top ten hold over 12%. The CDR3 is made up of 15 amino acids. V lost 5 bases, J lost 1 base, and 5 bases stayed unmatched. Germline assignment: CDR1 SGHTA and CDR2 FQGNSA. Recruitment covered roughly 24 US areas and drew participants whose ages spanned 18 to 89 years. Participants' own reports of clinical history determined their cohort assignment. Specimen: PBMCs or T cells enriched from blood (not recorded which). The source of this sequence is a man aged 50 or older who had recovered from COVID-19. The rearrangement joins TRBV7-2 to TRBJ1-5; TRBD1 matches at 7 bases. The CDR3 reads CASSTVTGSNQPQHF. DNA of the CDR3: TGTGCCAGCAGCACCGTGACAGGGAGCAATCAGCCCCAGCATTTT.